The next 30 T cell receptor beta chains were all read from a single sample in a study of shared clonotypes between healthy human individuals. Libraries were prepared by immunoSEQ multiplex PCR; TCRdb keeps only in-frame clonotypes and omits some of them. The sample consists of more than 2,000,000 clones, just over 90% of them appearing once. The sample consisted of naive CD4+ T cells sorted from blood. Documented subset: CD45RA+ positively selected. These receptors came from a man aged 18 to 30 in good health.

Note on this clone: The sample holds other DNA sequences that translate to the same CDR3. This chain connects TRBV5-4 to TRBJ2-7; 7 nucleotides match TRBD2. Germline V gene lookup returns CDR1 SGHNT and CDR2 YYREEE (reference sequence). This CDR3 contains 13 residues. V lost 2 bases to trimming and J lost 3 bases; unmatched junction nucleotides: 2. The CDR3 region is CASSFGGIYEQYF. CDR3 bases: TGTGCCAGCAGCTTCGGGGGGATCTACGAGCAGTACTTC.

V usage is TRBV7-9 and J usage is TRBJ1-2; D is uncertain. Germline values: CDR1 SEHNR, CDR2 FQNEAQ (reference sequence). The CDR3 loop spans 15 amino acids. V was cut by 5 bases and J by 0 bases, with 13 bases left in between. In DNA, the CDR3 is TGTGCCAGCAGCATTGGGCAAGGATCTAACTATGGCTACACCTTC. Translation: CASSIGQGSNYGYTF.

The chain is built from TRBV18 and TRBJ1-5; D gene ambiguous. V was clipped by 4 bases and J by 3 bases, with 13 bases between them. CDR3 length: 15 residues. Germline CDR1 KGHSH, CDR2 LQKENI. CDR3 residues: CASSLYNGPNQPQHF. The CDR3 DNA is TGTGCCAGCTCACTTTACAACGGACCCAATCAGCCCCAGCATTTT. Variable domain in full (rest from reference TRBV18 and TRBJ1-5): NAGVMQNPRHLVRRRGQEARLRCSPMKGHSHVYWYRQLPEEGLKFMVYLQKENIIDESGMPKERFSAEFPKEGPSILRIQQVVRGDSAAYFCASSLYNGPNQPQHFGDGTRLSIL.

The J gene is TRBJ2-3, the V gene TRBV2; D may match TRBD1 or TRBD2 (5 bases each). V lost 1 base, J lost 7 bases, and 9 bases lay in between. The germline gives CDR1 SNHLY, CDR2 FYNNEI. This CDR3 comprises 13 residues. This chain's CDR3 is CASSEVGAYTQYF. In DNA, the CDR3 is TGTGCCAGCAGTGAAGTCGGGGCCTATACGCAGTATTTT.

V gene TRBV6-4 combines with J gene TRBJ2-3, with 8 bases that match TRBD1. The CDR3 is 18 residues long. Germline V gene sequence: CDR1 MRHNA, CDR2 SNTAGT. V trimming: 5 bases; J trimming: 1 base; junction bases outside the gene matches: 14. As DNA, the CDR3 is TGTGCCAGCAGTCCCCACGGGACAGGATCTTCGCGCACAGATACGCAGTATTTT. It codes for CASSPHGTGSSRTDTQYF.

The V call is TRBV4-1, the J call TRBJ1-2; D unclear. The CDR3 loop spans 15 amino acids. Trimming cost V 0 bases and J 0 bases, with 8 bases left between them. Germline loops: CDR1 MGHRA, CDR2 YSYEKL. CDR3 in DNA: TGCGCCAGCAGCCAAGAGCACAAAACTAACTATGGCTACACCTTC. As protein: CASSQEHKTNYGYTF.

The chain joins TRBV2 to TRBJ2-2; maybe TRBD2 (7 bases). The CDR3 consists of 15 residues. V was cut by 8 bases and J by 2 bases, with 15 bases left in between. CDR1 and CDR2 (germline): SNHLY, FYNNEI. The CDR3 DNA sequence: TGTGCCAGCCAACATCGGGGGGCTAACACCGGGGAGCTGTTTTTT. Translating gives CASQHRGANTGELFF.

The V and J genes are TRBV2 and TRBJ2-7; either TRBD1 or TRBD2 may supply D (5 bases each). The germline V gene has CDR1 SNHLY and CDR2 FYNNEI. The CDR3 runs to 15 residues. The V end lost 3 bases, the J end lost 6 bases, and 18 bases lay between the germline ends. CDR3 nucleotides: TGTGCCAGCAGTGAGAGGGACGGGCCAGGCGGCGAGCAGTACTTC. Protein: CASSERDGPGGEQYF.

The chain is built from TRBV5-1 and TRBJ2-3; no firm D call. The V gene lost 0 bases and the J gene lost 5 bases, with 7 bases spanning the gap. Per germline, CDR1 SGHRS and CDR2 YFSETQ. The CDR3 is 13 residues long. The CDR3 region has the DNA TGCGCCAGCAGCTTGGCCCTAGGAGATACGCAGTATTTT. Translated, it gives CASSLALGDTQYF.

The rearrangement uses TRBV7-8 and TRBJ1-5; unclear D gene. CDR3 length: 14 residues. The V end lost 5 bases, the J end lost 7 bases, and 15 bases lay between the germline ends. Germline CDR1 is SGHVS and CDR2 is FQNEAQ. The CDR3 sequence: CASSPVKGRQPQHF. In nucleotides, the CDR3 is TGTGCCAGCAGCCCCGTCAAAGGGCGCCAGCCCCAGCATTTT. The entire variable domain, with the rest obtained from reference TRBV7-8 and TRBJ1-5, is as follows: GAGVSQSPRYKVAKRGQDVALRCDPISGHVSLFWYQQALGQGPEFLTYFQNEAQLDKSGLPSDRFFAERPEGSVSTLKIQRTQQEDSAVYLCASSPVKGRQPQHFGDGTRLSIL.

The chain employs TRBV7-2 and TRBJ2-5, with 9 positions matching TRBD1. The V gene end was trimmed by 5 bases and the J gene end by 3 bases; junction bases not matched to a gene: 4. CDR3 length equals 14 residues. In germline, CDR1 is SGHTA, CDR2 FQGNSA. CDR3 region: CASSPGQGKETQYF. CDR3 DNA sequence: TGTGCCAGCAGCCCCGGACAGGGGAAAGAGACCCAGTACTTC.

This clone was seen once. V and J are TRBV10-1 and TRBJ2-7; TRBD1 is a possible D gene (5 bases). CDR3 length: 16 residues. Germline V gene data show CDR1 as WNHNN and CDR2 as SYGVQD (reference sequence). Trimming took 3 bases from V and 6 from J, leaving 21 bases between them. CDR3: CASSDQRAQGQREQYF. The CDR3 region has the DNA TGCGCCAGCAGTGACCAAAGGGCGCAGGGCCAACGCGAGCAGTACTTC.

The CDR3 spells CASSSFSGSRPYEQYF. Here the CDR3 DNA reads TGTGCCAGTAGTTCATTTAGCGGGAGCCGTCCATACGAGCAGTACTTC. V usage is TRBV19 and J usage is TRBJ2-7, with 9 bases matching TRBD2. Germline values: CDR1 LNHDA, CDR2 SQIVND (reference sequence). With V trimmed by 5 bases and J by 4 bases, 12 bases remained unmatched. The CDR3 covers 16 residues.

The V call is TRBV6-1, the J call TRBJ2-3; the D gene is possibly TRBD1 (5 bases). The CDR3 totals 14 residues. Per germline, CDR1 MNHNS and CDR2 SASEGT. Trimming removed 7 bases at V and 5 bases at J, with 16 bases between. CDR3 in amino acids: CASTPQGVGDTQYF. CDR3 in DNA: TGTGCCAGCACCCCTCAAGGGGTCGGAGATACGCAGTATTTT.

The rearrangement uses TRBV9 and TRBJ1-4; D unresolved. This CDR3 region has 15 residues. Germline V lookup: CDR1 SGDLS, CDR2 YYNGEE. V was trimmed by 0 bases and J by 8 bases, leaving 14 bases between them. CDR3 in amino acids: CASSVEGREWEKLFF. CDR3 bases: TGTGCCAGCAGCGTAGAAGGGAGGGAGTGGGAAAAACTGTTTTTT.

The rearrangement links TRBV9 to TRBJ2-2, with 12 bases that match TRBD1. This CDR3 spans 16 amino acids. The V segment lost 2 bases and the J segment 6 bases; nucleotides outside the gene matches: 5. Germline assignment: CDR1 SGDLS and CDR2 YYNGEE. CDR3 nucleotides: TGTGCCAGCAGCGTGGTCGGGACAGGGGGCCCCGGGGAGCTGTTTTTT. Amino acids: CASSVVGTGGPGELFF. The full variable domain, with the rest looked up from reference TRBV9 and TRBJ2-2, is DSGVTQTPKHLITATGQRVTLRCSPRSGDLSVYWYQQSLDQGLQFLIQYYNGEERAKGNILERFSAQQFPDLHSELNLSSLELGDSALYFCASSVVGTGGPGELFFGEGSRLTVL.

This rearrangement joins TRBV2 to TRBJ1-5; no firm D call. The CDR3 has 13 residues. The germline V gene encodes CDR1 SNHLY and CDR2 FYNNEI. The ends were cut back, 3 bases at V and 3 bases at J, with 6 bases in the middle. CDR3 bases: TGTGCCAGCAGTGACTATCCCAATCAGCCCCAGCATTTT. Amino acids: CASSDYPNQPQHF.

This rearrangement joins TRBV28 to TRBJ1-2; D not resolved. CDR3 length equals 12 residues. Trimming left V 5 bases short and J 9 bases short, with 13 bases between. Germline CDR1 reads MDHEN; CDR2 reads SYDVKM. As DNA, the CDR3 is TGTGCCAGCAGTGCTCTCCGGGCCCGCTACACCTTC. Encoded protein: CASSALRARYTF.

The J gene is TRBJ2-7, the V gene TRBV9; D is ambiguous. The CDR3 is 13 amino acids. The V end lost 5 bases, the J end lost 7 bases, and 16 bases lay between the germline ends. The germline V gene has CDR1 SGDLS and CDR2 YYNGEE. The CDR3 spells CASSSSLTNEQYF. As DNA, the CDR3 is TGTGCCAGCAGTAGTTCCCTCACTAATGAGCAGTACTTC.

This chain connects TRBV6-1 to TRBJ2-7; TRBD1 matches at 9 bases. Trimming removed 6 bases from V and 1 base from J; junction bases left unmatched: 7. The CDR3 is made up of 15 amino acids. The germline V gene has CDR1 MNHNS and CDR2 SASEGT. CDR3 sequence reads: CASRNRGRRSYEQYF. The CDR3 DNA follows: TGTGCCAGCAGGAACAGGGGGCGCCGGTCCTACGAGCAGTACTTC.

J is TRBJ2-1 and V is TRBV7-9; no clear D. The CDR3 has 17 amino acids. Deletions cut 4 bases from V and 0 bases from J, with 16 bases between. The germline gives CDR1 SEHNR, CDR2 FQNEAQ (reference sequence). The CDR3 region is CASSSNDRRSSYNEQFF. DNA for the CDR3: TGTGCCAGCAGCTCAAACGACCGACGGAGCTCCTACAATGAGCAGTTCTTC.

This clone was seen just once. This chain links TRBV19 with TRBJ2-1; D is possibly TRBD2 (6 bases). Germline loops: CDR1 LNHDA, CDR2 SQIVND (reference sequence). CDR3 size: 17 residues. Trimming removed 5 bases at V and 7 bases at J, with 24 bases between. The CDR3 loop is CASSPGTPTPPRNEQFF. For the CDR3, the DNA is TGTGCCAGTAGTCCCGGGACTCCGACCCCCCCCCGGAATGAGCAGTTCTTC.

The chain couples TRBV10-3 to TRBJ2-3; TRBD2 matches 9 bases. The CDR3 spans 13 residues. V lost 10 bases and J lost 3; bases outside the gene matches: 5. Germline V gene sequence: CDR1 ENHRY, CDR2 SYGVKD. In nucleotides, the CDR3 is TGTGCCAGCCGGACTAGCGAGACAGATACGCAGTATTTT. Translating gives CASRTSETDTQYF.

The rearrangement links TRBV2 to TRBJ2-1; 8 nucleotides match TRBD2. The V gene's germline CDR1 is SNHLY and CDR2 FYNNEI. J lost 4 bases, V lost 6 bases, and 8 bases had no gene match. This CDR3 spans 15 amino acids. The CDR3 region is CASRGVSGKYNEQFF. The CDR3 DNA follows: TGTGCCAGCAGGGGGGTTAGCGGGAAATACAATGAGCAGTTCTTC.

The chain couples TRBV6-1 to TRBJ1-3; D remains ambiguous. The CDR3 length is 15 residues. Trimming took 1 base from V and 0 from J, leaving 7 bases between them. CDR1 is MNHNS, CDR2 SASEGT, per germline. The CDR3 region has the DNA TGTGCCAGCAGTGAAGTACCCAACTCTGGAAACACCATATATTTT. This encodes CASSEVPNSGNTIYF.

The table lists this clone with a count of one. The V call is TRBV5-1, the J call TRBJ2-1; 7 nucleotides agree with TRBD1. The CDR3 is 16 amino acids. The V gene's germline CDR1 is SGHRS and CDR2 YFSETQ. V lost 4 bases to trimming and J lost 8 bases; unmatched junction nucleotides: 15. Written as DNA, the CDR3 is TGCGCCAGCAGCCCTCCGACAGGGCTTCCAAATGATGAGCAGTTCTTC. Encoded protein: CASSPPTGLPNDEQFF. Based on the CDR3 plus reference TRBV5-1 and TRBJ2-1, the full variable domain is KAGVTQTPRYLIKTRGQQVTLSCSPISGHRSVSWYQQTPGQGLQFLFEYFSETQRNKGNFPGRFSGRQFSNSRSEMNVSTLELGDSALYLCASSPPTGLPNDEQFFGPGTRLTVL.

This rearrangement joins TRBV6-5 to TRBJ1-1, with D maybe TRBD1 (6 bases). CDR3 length: 14 residues. Germline CDR1 reads MNHEY; CDR2 reads SVGAGI. The V end was cut by 4 bases, the J end by 5 bases, with 14 bases between. The CDR3 spells CASSFTGQGTEAFF. The CDR3, as DNA: TGTGCCAGCAGTTTCACAGGGCAGGGAACTGAAGCTTTCTTT.

The rearrangement joins TRBV2 to TRBJ2-7; D is possibly TRBD1 (6 bases). The CDR3 length is 12 residues. V lost 10 bases and J lost 0, with 10 bases in between. Germline CDR1 is SNHLY and CDR2 is FYNNEI. CDR3 region: CAIDRSSYEQYF. The DNA for the CDR3 is TGTGCCATCGACAGGAGCTCCTACGAGCAGTACTTC.

In regard to this clone: The sample contains more than one DNA sequence encoding this CDR3. J is TRBJ1-2 and V is TRBV7-2; D is unresolved. The CDR3 covers 13 residues. Trimming shortened V by 5 bases and J by 4 bases, and 11 bases separated the two germline ends. Germline CDR1 and CDR2: SGHTA and FQGNSA. The CDR3 reads CASSPSGGYGYTF. The CDR3 DNA sequence: TGTGCCAGCAGCCCCTCCGGCGGCTATGGCTACACCTTC.

The V call is TRBV7-2, the J call TRBJ2-2, with D uncertain. With 3 bases removed from V and 2 bases from J, the gap between germline ends came to 13 bases. The CDR3 has 16 residues. Germline V CDR1 and CDR2: SGHTA, FQGNSA. CDR3 bases: TGTGCCAGCAGCTTCATCTGGCTCCCTAACACCGGGGAGCTGTTTTTT. It translates to CASSFIWLPNTGELFF.